Below are 21 T cell receptor beta chains sequenced from a single sample in a study of graft-versus-host responses after intestinal transplantation. Method: immunoSEQ multiplex PCR; TCRdb's copy keeps in-frame clones and lacks some. This table has about 97,000 clones, 80% to 95% appearing once. Sequencing was performed on PBMCs, taken around 68 weeks after intestinal transplant. The receptors shown here come from a human patient who received an intestinal transplant, so some T cells may come from the graft donor.

The rearrangement uses TRBV19 and TRBJ1-2, with TRBD1 matching over 7 bases. The V gene's germline CDR1 is LNHDA and CDR2 SQIVND (reference sequence). Trimming at V came to 9 bases and at J to 8 bases, leaving 15 bases not matched to a gene. The CDR3 has 14 residues. CDR3 amino acids: CASQGWDSPFGYTF. CDR3 in DNA: TGTGCCAGCCAAGGGTGGGACAGCCCCTTCGGCTACACCTTC.

This rearrangement joins TRBV11-2 to TRBJ1-2; D is perhaps TRBD1 (6 bases). Germline lookup yields CDR1 SGHAT and CDR2 FQNNGV. V lost 5 bases and J 5 bases, leaving 12 bases between the germline ends. The CDR3 is 13 residues long. The CDR3 DNA sequence: TGTGCCAGCAGCCCCGGGACACCTTATGGCTACACCTTC. This sequence encodes CASSPGTPYGYTF.

V gene TRBV7-2 combines with J gene TRBJ1-1; possible D gene TRBD1, 5 bases. The germline CDR1 and CDR2 sequences are SGHTA and FQGNSA. The CDR3 extends over 17 amino acids. V gave up 1 base and J gave up 2 bases, with 17 bases separating them. This chain's CDR3 is CASSLVSIGAFNTEAFF. The CDR3 bases are TGTGCCAGCAGCTTAGTTTCTATCGGGGCCTTCAACACTGAAGCTTTCTTT.

This rearrangement joins TRBV9 to TRBJ2-7; 7 bases map to TRBD2. CDR1 and CDR2 from the germline V gene are SGDLS and YYNGEE. The trim removed 2 bases at V and 0 bases at J, leaving 8 bases unmatched. The CDR3 length is 16 residues. DNA for the CDR3: TGTGCCAGCAGCGTCGCCCCTAGCGGCGCCTCCTACGAGCAGTACTTC. Its protein product is CASSVAPSGASYEQYF.

The J gene is TRBJ2-7, the V gene TRBV18; 10 bases fit TRBD1. The trim removed 0 bases at V and 4 bases at J, leaving 3 bases unmatched. The CDR3 extends over 15 amino acids. The germline V gene has CDR1 KGHSH and CDR2 LQKENI. The CDR3 nucleotides are TGTGCCAGCTCACCACCCGACAGGGGGCCATACGAGCAGTACTTC. This translates into CASSPPDRGPYEQYF.

The chain links TRBV4-1 to TRBJ1-1; unclear D gene. The V end was cut by 1 base, the J end by 6 bases, with 15 bases between. Germline lookup yields CDR1 MGHRA and CDR2 YSYEKL. CDR3 length equals 15 residues. CDR3 protein: CASSQAWSRGAEAFF. The CDR3 DNA is TGCGCCAGCAGCCAAGCGTGGAGCCGTGGCGCTGAAGCTTTCTTT.

The chain is built from TRBV11-2 and TRBJ1-6; no definite D call. Trimming shortened V by 5 bases and J by 10 bases, and 18 bases separated the two germline ends. Per the germline V gene, CDR1 is SGHAT and CDR2 is FQNNGV. The CDR3 runs 15 residues. CDR3 DNA sequence: TGTGCCAGCAGCCGAGTGGGCCAATCTACATCACCCCTCCACTTT. Translated: CASSRVGQSTSPLHF.

This clone was seen a handful of times. The V call is TRBV7-9, the J call TRBJ2-7; 7 positions match TRBD2. CDR1 is SEHNR, CDR2 FQNEAQ, per germline (reference sequence). V shed 2 bases and J 5 bases; nucleotides not matched to a gene: 3. The CDR3 is 13 residues long. The CDR3 sequence: CASSLPGGNEQYF. The CDR3 DNA follows: TGTGCCAGCAGCTTACCGGGGGGAAACGAGCAGTACTTC.

This clone was found a few times. The CDR3 loop reads CASSPTGGGGQPQHF. In DNA form, the CDR3 reads TGTGCCAGCAGCCCCACAGGGGGCGGCGGACAGCCCCAGCATTTT. This sequence joins TRBV5-8 and TRBJ1-5, with 9 bases aligning to TRBD1. This CDR3 is 15 amino acids long. Germline V gene lookup returns CDR1 SGHTS and CDR2 YDEGEE. The V segment lost 4 bases and the J segment 7 bases; nucleotides outside the gene matches: 9.

In its sample, this clone was seen once. The chain is built from TRBV6-5 and TRBJ1-5; D is perhaps TRBD1 (5 bases). The CDR3 contains 15 residues. CDR1 MNHEY and CDR2 SVGAGI come from the germline V gene. Trimming removed 5 bases from V and 4 bases from J, with 15 bases in between. CDR3: CASSQDTGGNQPQHF. Here the CDR3 DNA reads TGTGCCAGCAGTCAGGACACCGGGGGGAATCAGCCCCAGCATTTT.

The rearrangement uses TRBV4-2 and TRBJ1-1; D is possibly TRBD1 (6 bases). Trimming removed 4 bases at V and 0 bases at J, with 15 bases between. From germline, CDR1 is LGHNA and CDR2 YNFKEQ. The CDR3 has 16 amino acids. The CDR3 sequence is CASSPGQWPLNTEAFF. The CDR3 bases are TGTGCCAGCAGCCCCGGACAGTGGCCCCTGAACACTGAAGCTTTCTTT.

V usage is TRBV5-1 and J usage is TRBJ2-5; tentative D call: TRBD1 (6 bases). The V gene's germline CDR1 is SGHRS and CDR2 YFSETQ. V was shortened by 6 bases and J by 3 bases, with 15 bases between the two germline ends. The length of the CDR3 is 14 residues. The CDR3 DNA sequence: TGCGCCAGCAAGGGGACACAATCTAAAGAGACCCAGTACTTC. Translating it yields CASKGTQSKETQYF. Variable domain in full (rest from reference TRBV5-1 and TRBJ2-5): KAGVTQTPRYLIKTRGQQVTLSCSPISGHRSVSWYQQTPGQGLQFLFEYFSETQRNKGNFPGRFSGRQFSNSRSEMNVSTLELGDSALYLCASKGTQSKETQYFGPGTRLLVL.

CDR3 coding DNA: TGTGCCAGCAGTTTAAGGGTCGAGGCAGGCTACGAGCAGTACTTC. It translates to CASSLRVEAGYEQYF. This chain joins TRBV28 and TRBJ2-7; D is uncertain. Per germline, CDR1 MDHEN and CDR2 SYDVKM. CDR3 length: 15 residues. V gave up 2 bases and J gave up 3 bases, with 14 bases separating them.

This chain links TRBV5-6 with TRBJ1-2; D unclear. The V and J ends lost 4 bases and 8 bases respectively, with 15 bases between them. Per germline, CDR1 SGHDT and CDR2 YYEEEE. This CDR3 comprises 13 residues. The CDR3 nucleotides are TGTGCCAGCAGCCCGGACGCGGTGGGGGGCTACACCTTC. This gives the protein CASSPDAVGGYTF. The full variable domain, with the rest looked up from reference TRBV5-6 and TRBJ1-2, is DAGVTQSPTHLIKTRGQQVTLRCSPKSGHDTVSWYQQALGQGPQFIFQYYEEEERQRGNFPDRFSGHQFPNYSSELNVNALLLGDSALYLCASSPDAVGGYTFGSGTRLTVV.

This sequence joins TRBV5-5 and TRBJ2-1, with a tentative D call TRBD2 (6 bases). Germline loops: CDR1 SGHKS, CDR2 YYEKEE (reference sequence). The CDR3 contains 15 residues. V lost 3 bases and J lost 0, with 10 bases in between. The CDR3 loop is CASSWRGDSYNEQFF. The DNA of the CDR3 is TGTGCCAGCAGCTGGCGGGGAGACTCCTACAATGAGCAGTTCTTC.

This chain connects TRBV11-2 to TRBJ1-2; no clear D. The germline V and J ends were trimmed by 1 base and 5 bases, with 8 bases remaining between them. The length of the CDR3 is 13 residues. Germline assignment: CDR1 SGHAT and CDR2 FQNNGV. In DNA form, the CDR3 reads TGTGCCAGCAGCTTAGGGTTAGGGTATGGCTACACCTTC. It encodes CASSLGLGYGYTF. Supplemented by reference TRBV11-2 and TRBJ1-2, the full variable domain reads EAGVAQSPRYKIIEKRQSVAFWCNPISGHATLYWYQQILGQGPKLLIQFQNNGVVDDSQLPKDRFSAERLKGVDSTLKIQPAKLEDSAVYLCASSLGLGYGYTFGSGTRLTVV.

The chain employs TRBV7-9 and TRBJ2-7; 9 nucleotides line up with TRBD1. The CDR3 extends over 15 amino acids. V dropped 3 bases and J dropped 4; count of bases not matched to a gene: 7. Looked up from germline, CDR1 is SEHNR and CDR2 is FQNEAQ (reference sequence). The CDR3 spells CASSFLGQGMYEQYF. CDR3 DNA sequence: TGTGCCAGCAGCTTCCTAGGACAGGGGATGTACGAGCAGTACTTC.

The CDR3 reads CASSQRGGNTDTQYF. The CDR3 coding sequence is TGCGCCAGCAGCCAACGGGGGGGCAACACAGATACGCAGTATTTT. The rearrangement uses TRBV4-1 and TRBJ2-3; 8 bases line up with TRBD2. The ends lost 2 bases at V and 2 bases at J; junction bases unmatched: 3. The CDR3 loop spans 15 amino acids. Germline CDR1 is MGHRA and CDR2 is YSYEKL.

The V and J genes are TRBV1 and TRBJ2-2; the D segment call TRBD2 is taken from the table without a DNA check. TRBV1 is given as a pseudogene. This CDR3 comprises 19 residues. The CDR3 sequence is CTSSQVNFPLRGGPGELFF. In DNA form, the CDR3 reads TGCACCAGCAGCCAAGTCAACTTCCCTTTGCGGGGGGGCCCCGGGGAGCTGTTTTTT.

V is TRBV27 and J is TRBJ1-4, with TRBD1 as a possible D gene (5 bases). Germline CDR1 MNHEY, CDR2 SMNVEV (reference sequence). The CDR3 covers 14 residues. Trimming left V 3 bases short and J 8 bases short, with 13 bases between. CDR3 nucleotides: TGTGCCAGCAGTTTCCTCAGGGATGGAGAAAAACTGTTTTTT. It is translated as CASSFLRDGEKLFF. The full variable domain, its missing parts supplied by reference TRBV27 and TRBJ1-4, is EAQVTQNPRYLITVTGKKLTVTCSQNMNHEYMSWYRQDPGLGLRQIYYSMNVEVTDKGDVPEGYKVSRKEKRNFPLILESPSPNQTSLYFCASSFLRDGEKLFFGSGTQLSVL.

The chain combines TRBV7-3 with TRBJ2-1; D unclear. This CDR3 has 16 amino acids. Germline V CDR1 and CDR2: SGHTA, FQGTGA. The ends were cut back, 5 bases at V and 11 bases at J, with 25 bases in the middle. The CDR3 bases are TGTGCCAGCAGCAATACCATCGGGCCCCGCATTGGGCAGCAGTTCTTC. Protein: CASSNTIGPRIGQQFF. The variable domain in full, with the rest retrieved from reference TRBV7-3 and TRBJ2-1, is GAGVSQTPSNKVTEKGKYVELRCDPISGHTALYWYRQSLGQGPEFLIYFQGTGAADDSGLPNDRFFAVRPEGSVSTLKIQRTERGDSAVYLCASSNTIGPRIGQQFFGPGTRLTVL.